This entry features one T cell receptor (beta chain) sequence. This sample is drawn from a study of blood T cell repertoires in COVID-19. As for the study in general: Specimens from acute and convalescent COVID-19 originated in the United States, Italy and Spain. T cells, B-cell-depleted T cells, or PBMCs provided the cDNA or gDNA that served as material.

In the authors' workflow: Amplifying reference gene primers gave estimates of nucleated cell counts. Only in-frame clones appear in the TCRdb table, and some are missing; sequencing was by immunoSEQ multiplex PCR. V and J calls and clone size are copied from that table; D and trimming were computed from the DNA. Among 240,000 or so clones listed, approximately 83% were seen once. Trimming stripped 3 bases from V and 1 base from J, with 21 bases between. The CDR3 has 18 residues. Germline CDR1 reads SGDLS; CDR2 reads YYNGEE. The chain combines TRBV9 with TRBJ2-3, with D possibly matching TRBD2 (6 bases). This TCR was recovered from a woman in her 30s who had recovered from COVID-19. The sample was peripheral blood. CDR3 DNA sequence: TGTGCCAGCAGCGCCAGAATGAGCGGCTCGGGGGGCACAGATACGCAGTATTTT. It translates to CASSARMSGSGGTDTQYF.